This entry describes one T cell receptor (beta chain). Its cognate antigen is unknown. The study ran its PCR with 60 Vbeta and 13 Jbeta primers. The repertoire was sequenced with immunoSEQ multiplex PCR; TCRdb's copy has only in-frame clones and lacks some. Seen here are 95,000 to 110,000 clones, approximately 79% observed once, and the top ten hold less than 15%. This specimen comes from a study of cytomegalovirus exposure and HLA in healthy donors. This CDR3 contains 14 residues. The V end lost 1 base, the J end lost 4 bases, and 7 bases lay between the germline ends. The germline V gene encodes CDR1 SGHTA and CDR2 FQGNSA. Study outcomes and limitations: Later on, an analysis found that several of the most significant clusters appeared to be linked to common viral pathogens, which included parvovirus B19. Several V segments, TRBV6-2 and TRBV6-3 among them, could not be told apart and were dropped.

The V gene is TRBV7-2, the J gene TRBJ1-4; D is uncertain. The receptor was isolated from a woman in her forties in good health and CMV-seropositive. The sample was PBMCs. The CDR3 is CASSLGGVNEKLFF. The CDR3 DNA is TGTGCCAGCAGCTTAGGAGGAGTTAATGAAAAACTGTTTTTT.